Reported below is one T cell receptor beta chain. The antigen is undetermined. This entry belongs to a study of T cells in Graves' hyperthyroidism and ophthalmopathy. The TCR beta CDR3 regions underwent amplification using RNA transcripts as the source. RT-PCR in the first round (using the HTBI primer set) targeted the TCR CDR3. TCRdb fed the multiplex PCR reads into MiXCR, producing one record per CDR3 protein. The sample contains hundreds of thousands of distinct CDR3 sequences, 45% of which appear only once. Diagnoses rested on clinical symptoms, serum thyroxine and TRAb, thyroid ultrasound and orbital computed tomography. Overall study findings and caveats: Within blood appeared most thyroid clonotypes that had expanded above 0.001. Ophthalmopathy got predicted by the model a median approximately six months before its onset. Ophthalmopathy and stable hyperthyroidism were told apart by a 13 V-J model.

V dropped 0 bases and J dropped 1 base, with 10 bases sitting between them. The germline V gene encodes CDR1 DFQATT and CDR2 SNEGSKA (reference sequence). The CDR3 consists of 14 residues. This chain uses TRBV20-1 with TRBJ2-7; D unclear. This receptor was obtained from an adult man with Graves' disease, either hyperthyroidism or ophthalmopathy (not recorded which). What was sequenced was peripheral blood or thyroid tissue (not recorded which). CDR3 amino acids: CSARDRAKSYEQYF. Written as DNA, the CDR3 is TGCAGTGCTAGAGATCGTGCTAAATCCTACGAGCAGTACTTC.